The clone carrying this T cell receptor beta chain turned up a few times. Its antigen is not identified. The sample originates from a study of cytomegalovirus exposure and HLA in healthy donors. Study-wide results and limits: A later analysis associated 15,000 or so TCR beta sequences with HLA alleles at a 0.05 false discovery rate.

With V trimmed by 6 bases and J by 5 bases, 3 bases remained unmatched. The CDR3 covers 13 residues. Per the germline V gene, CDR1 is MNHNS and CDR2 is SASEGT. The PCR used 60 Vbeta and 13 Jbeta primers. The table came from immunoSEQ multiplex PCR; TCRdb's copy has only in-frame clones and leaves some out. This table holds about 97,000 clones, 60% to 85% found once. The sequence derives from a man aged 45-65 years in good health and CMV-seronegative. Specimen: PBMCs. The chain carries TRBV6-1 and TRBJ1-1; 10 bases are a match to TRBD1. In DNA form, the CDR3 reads TGTGCCAGCAGCCGGGACAGGGGAACTGAAGCTTTCTTT. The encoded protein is CASSRDRGTEAFF.